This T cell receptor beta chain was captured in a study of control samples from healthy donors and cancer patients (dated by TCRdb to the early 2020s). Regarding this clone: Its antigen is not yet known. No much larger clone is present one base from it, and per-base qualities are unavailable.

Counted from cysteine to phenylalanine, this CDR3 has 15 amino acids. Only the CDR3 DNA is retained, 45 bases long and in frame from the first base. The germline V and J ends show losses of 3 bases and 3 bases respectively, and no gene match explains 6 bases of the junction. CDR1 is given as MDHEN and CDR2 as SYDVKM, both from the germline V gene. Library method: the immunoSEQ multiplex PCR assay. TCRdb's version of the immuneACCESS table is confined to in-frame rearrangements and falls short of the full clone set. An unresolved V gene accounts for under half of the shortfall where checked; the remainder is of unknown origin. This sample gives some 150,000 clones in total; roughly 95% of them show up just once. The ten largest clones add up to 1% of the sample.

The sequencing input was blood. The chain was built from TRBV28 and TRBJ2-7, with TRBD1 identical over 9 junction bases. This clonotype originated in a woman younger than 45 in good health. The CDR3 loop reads CASSFPDRGYYEQYF. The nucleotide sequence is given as TGTGCCAGCAGTTTCCCGGACAGGGGCTACTACGAGCAGTACTTC. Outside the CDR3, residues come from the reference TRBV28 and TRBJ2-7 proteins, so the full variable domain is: DVKVTQSSRYLVKRTGEKVFLECVQDMDHENMFWYRQDPGLGLRLIYFSYDVKMKEKGDIPEGYSVSREKKERFSLILESASTNQTSMYLCASSFPDRGYYEQYFGPGTRLTVT.